This T cell receptor (beta chain) was observed in a study of read filtering for tumor transcriptome and immune sequencing (dated by TCRdb to 2020 to 2022). Study-level background: The cohort was composed of 17 to 20 male and 14 female patients, with a mean age of approximately 70 years and an age range of roughly 45 to 90. Per sample, about 4 to 11 million TCR-region mapped reads were obtained with IR-seq, compared with only 85 to 1273 with RNA-seq. TCR repertoires obtained by targeted immune repertoire sequencing and by bulk whole-transcriptome sequencing performed on the same bone marrow samples were compared. By revised international staging, eight or nine patients were R-ISS I, 16 were R-ISS II and over five were R-ISS III. As a main aim, a read-filtering strategy for immune repertoire data was addressed, with the specific question being whether clonotypes supported by a single read should be removed. After DNase treatment, whole-transcriptome libraries were prepared using the TruSeq RNA Access Library Prep Kit. Results the study describes overall, beyond this receptor: IR-seq captured clonotypes at much higher depth and more reliably than RNA-seq, and smaller IR-seq throughput sufficed to identify most shared clonotypes. The sorted CD138-negative fraction was composed of a mixed bone marrow immune population rather than of purified T cells. When single-read clonotypes were removed, the proportions of shared clonotypes in IR-seq and RNA-seq correlated more strongly. Single-read clonotypes made up 80% to 90% of clonotypes but only 3.5% to 4.5% of total reads in IR-seq, compared with around 70% of clonotypes and 35% to 55% of reads in RNA-seq.

The Immunoverse kit was used to build TCR libraries from around 420 ng RNA, with molecular barcoded adaptors covering alpha/delta and beta/gamma chains. The same RNA used for transcriptome sequencing was used for TCR library preparation. Sequencing of the TCR libraries was done on an Illumina HiSeq 4000 with 2 x 150 cycles. The original pipeline was this. Using MiXCR, which included quality filtering and error correction, TCR reads were aligned to human V, D, J and C references and then assembled into CDR3 clonotypes. Clonotype counts and gene usage diversity were analyzed with the tcR package in R. For inspection of raw mapping reads, RNA-seq reads were mapped by STAR aligner version 2.5.3a onto GRCh37 of the human genome. To test how sequencing depth affected the clonotypes detected, IR-seq fastq files were randomly downsampled with Seqtk 1.3. The public reads were run again by TCRdb, first through fastp at Q25 and then through MiXCR, and only productive beta chains were kept. A single entry per CDR3 protein holds the most common genes and DNA from its merged rows. In this record, the V and J calls reflect TCRdb's handling and not the investigators' own analysis. The sample records around 130,000 distinct CDR3 sequences, about 13% of which are singletons. The ten largest clones add up to under 9% of the sample.

Trimming costs V 2 bases and J 1 base, and their ends lie 9 bases apart. The CDR3 sequence holds 15 residues, the cysteine and phenylalanine included. This entry keeps only the CDR3 DNA: 45 bases, framed from base 1. The germline V gene specifies MNHEY as CDR1 and SVGAGI as CDR2. This clonotype occurred many times. Its antigen remains undetermined. Base qualities are not provided; no much larger clone lies one nucleotide away. Every patient had bone marrow sampled at the time of active disease. Isolation of bone marrow mononuclear cells was performed by Ficoll-Hypaque density gradient centrifugation. Myeloma plasma cells were removed and CD138-negative cells were collected by negative selection after labeling with CD138 magnetic microbeads on a MACS separator. Flow cytometry on an Attune NxT with CD138 antibodies was used to check the purity of the isolated cells. TRIzol reagent was used to extract total RNA, which was then quantified with a NanoDrop spectrophotometer. For each patient, paired RNA-seq and IR-seq were run on the CD138-negative bone marrow sample from that patient.

The rearranged segments are TRBV6-5 and TRBJ1-5; possibly the D gene is TRBD1, per 5 matching bases. The TCR originated in a donor aged 40 or over with multiple myeloma. Sequenced input: a population of CD138-negative cells sorted from bone marrow. The cell subset or site label, read with the paper, signifies: bone marrow mononuclear cells depleted of CD138+ plasma/myeloma cells by negative magnetic selection. This receptor carries the CDR3 CASSYGAESNQPQHF. The nucleotide sequence is given as TGTGCCAGCAGTTACGGGGCCGAAAGCAATCAGCCCCAGCATTTT.